These 3 T cell receptor beta chains were sequenced from one sample in a study of T cells in Graves' hyperthyroidism and ophthalmopathy. The source material, RNA transcripts, was used to amplify TCR beta CDR3 regions. The HTBI primer set served for first-round RT-PCR of the TCR CDR3. TCRdb reprocessed the multiplex PCR reads via MiXCR and lists one record per CDR3 protein. The sample records 700,000 or so distinct CDR3 sequences, 16% being singletons. The sample was blood. Receptors were obtained from a man between 18 and 35 years old with Graves' hyperthyroidism.

The V and J genes are TRBV7-9 and TRBJ2-1; TRBD1 might be the D (6 bases). CDR1 is SEHNR, CDR2 FQNEAQ, per germline (reference sequence). Trimming removed 5 bases at V and 4 bases at J, with 15 bases between. The CDR3 loop spans 15 amino acids. The CDR3 region is CASSKAGTLYNEQFF. CDR3 nucleotides: TGTGCCAGCAGCAAGGCCGGGACACTTTACAATGAGCAGTTCTTC.

This clonotype came up many times. This sequence joins TRBV2 and TRBJ2-3; 10 bases are shared with TRBD2. V shed 0 bases, J shed 7 bases, and the junction held 13 bases outside the gene matches. The germline V gene encodes CDR1 SNHLY and CDR2 FYNNEI. The CDR3 has 18 amino acids. This CDR3 is CASSEAPPTSGVGYTQYF. The CDR3, as DNA: TGTGCCAGCAGTGAAGCCCCCCCTACTAGCGGGGTGGGGTATACGCAGTATTTT.

The CDR3, as DNA: TGTGCCAGCAGTGAGGGGGACCTCTACGAGCAGTACTTC. Protein sequence: CASSEGDLYEQYF. The chain is built from TRBV6-1 and TRBJ2-7; D is tentatively TRBD1 or TRBD2 (5 bases each). Germline assignment: CDR1 MNHNS and CDR2 SASEGT. The CDR3 runs 13 residues. The V end was cut by 3 bases, the J end by 3 bases, with 9 bases between.